The present entry profiles one T cell receptor beta chain with its context. Antigen: not known. In germline, CDR1 is MNHNS, CDR2 SASEGT. V trimming: 4 bases; J trimming: 2 bases; junction bases outside the gene matches: 3. CDR3 length: 14 residues. This sample was taken from a study of long-term antiretroviral therapy in people with HIV. Overall study results and limits: All blood samples came from the years 2004 to 2017, possibly under older ART regimens. The range of CDR3 lengths in HIV repertoires proved narrower than that found in controls.

Sequencing used immunoSEQ v3.0 at survey level. Data came from immunoSEQ multiplex PCR; TCRdb stores just in-frame clones and leaves some out. The sample has about 39,000 clones; approximately 86% are singletons. This specimen consisted of unsorted PBMCs, obtained just before starting antiretroviral therapy. The receptor comes from a woman aged 18 to 35 with HIV. The chain couples TRBV6-1 to TRBJ2-7, with TRBD1 identical over 9 bases. DNA for the CDR3: TGTGCCAGCAGTGCCCGGGACAGGGCCTACGAGCAGTACTTC. This sequence encodes CASSARDRAYEQYF.